Below, 22 T cell receptor beta chains from the same sample are listed, as sequenced in a study of OX40 agonist ivuxolimab in advanced cancers. Here immunoSEQ multiplex PCR was the method, and the copy in TCRdb shows in-frame clones only, minus some. The sample lists roughly 7,000 clones; about 70% were seen once. The specimen was CD4+ or CD8+ T cells sorted from blood, collected in a trial of the OX40 agonist ivuxolimab. The receptors here all came from an adult with an advanced solid tumor such as melanoma, head and neck, liver or kidney cancer.

This rearrangement joins TRBV9 to TRBJ1-1; perhaps TRBD1 as D (6 bases). V lost 4 bases, J lost 1 base, and 14 bases lay in between. The CDR3 is 15 residues long. Germline lookup yields CDR1 SGDLS and CDR2 YYNGEE. The CDR3 region is CASSLGGPWNTEAFF. The CDR3 region has the DNA TGTGCCAGCAGCCTGGGGGGGCCCTGGAACACTGAAGCTTTCTTT.

J is TRBJ2-7 and V is TRBV28; D is unresolved. Trimming left V 7 bases short and J 5 bases short, with 15 bases between. The CDR3 contains 13 residues. Germline V lookup: CDR1 MDHEN, CDR2 SYDVKM. The CDR3 region has the DNA TGTGCCAGCACTTCTATTCCCGGAGACGAGCAGTACTTC. Translation: CASTSIPGDEQYF.

The chain combines TRBV9 with TRBJ1-1; a weak D match, TRBD1 (5 bases). Germline V gene sequence: CDR1 SGDLS, CDR2 YYNGEE. V was clipped by 3 bases and J by 5 bases, with 17 bases between them. The CDR3 length is 15 residues. The DNA for the CDR3 is TGTGCCAGCAGCGGGGGCGGTCCGTGGAGTACTGAAGCTTTCTTT. This gives the protein CASSGGGPWSTEAFF.

The chain combines TRBV4-3 with TRBJ2-5; 7 bases match TRBD2. The J call may be faulty, since TRBJ2-7 better matches the DNA end. Germline loops: CDR1 LGHNA, CDR2 YSLEER. The CDR3 spans 15 residues. This chain's CDR3 is CASSQALAVSYEQYF. The CDR3 bases are TGCGCCAGCAGCCAAGCCCTAGCGGTCTCCTACGAGCAGTACTTC.

This chain joins TRBV10-3 and TRBJ2-3; tentative D call: TRBD2 (7 bases). Trimming removed 0 bases at V and 0 bases at J, with 16 bases between. Germline CDR1 is ENHRY and CDR2 is SYGVKD. This CDR3 comprises 18 residues. The chain's CDR3 is CAISESRGGGPSTDTQYF. CDR3 in DNA: TGTGCCATCAGTGAGTCCAGAGGGGGGGGCCCTAGCACAGATACGCAGTATTTT.

This chain uses TRBV28 with TRBJ2-7; TRBD1 is a possible D gene (6 bases). This CDR3 has 12 amino acids. Per germline, CDR1 MDHEN and CDR2 SYDVKM. The germline V and J ends were trimmed by 6 bases and 7 bases, with 13 bases remaining between them. CDR3 residues: CASSPRGWEQYF. CDR3 DNA sequence: TGTGCCAGCAGCCCGAGGGGGTGGGAGCAGTACTTC.

CDR3 in amino acids: CASSSPPHMRSQPQHF. CDR3 sequence (DNA): TGTGCCAGCAGCAGCCCGCCCCACATGAGGAGTCAGCCCCAGCATTTT. The chain has TRBV7-3 and TRBJ1-5; D uncertain. The ends were cut back, 5 bases at V and 6 bases at J, with 20 bases in the middle. Germline CDR1 is SGHTA and CDR2 is FQGTGA. The CDR3 has 16 amino acids.

A note on this clone: Being one base from a much bigger clone, this may be a read error. The chain recombines TRBV9 with TRBJ1-2, with unresolved D. From germline, CDR1 is SGDLS and CDR2 YYNGEE. The CDR3 extends over 13 amino acids. CDR3 region: CVSSVAGYSGYTF. The CDR3 DNA reads as TGTGTCAGCAGCGTGGCCGGATACAGTGGCTACACCTTC.

Notes on this clone: Other nucleotide sequences in the sample specify the same CDR3. The chain is built from TRBV7-6 and TRBJ2-7; 8 nucleotides align to TRBD1. From germline, CDR1 is SGHVS and CDR2 FNYEAQ. The CDR3 length is 14 residues. The V gene end was trimmed by 5 bases and the J gene end by 3 bases; junction bases not matched to a gene: 6. CDR3 DNA: TGTGCCAGCAGCCTAGGGACAGGCCGCTACGAGCAGTACTTC. Translating it yields CASSLGTGRYEQYF.

The table lists this clone with a count of one. The genes are TRBV14 and TRBJ2-5; D gene ambiguous. CDR3 length: 13 amino acids. V was shortened by 1 base and J by 5 bases, with 8 bases between the two germline ends. Germline values: CDR1 SGHDN, CDR2 FVKESK. The CDR3 is CASSQGAVETQYF. CDR3 bases: TGTGCCAGCAGCCAAGGTGCAGTGGAGACCCAGTACTTC.

The V call is TRBV4-1, the J call TRBJ2-7; D remains unclear. CDR1 and CDR2 from the germline V gene are MGHRA and YSYEKL. The CDR3 spans 13 residues. V was trimmed by 0 bases and J by 8 bases, leaving 11 bases between them. The DNA for the CDR3 is TGCGCCAGCAGCCAAGACGAAGATACCAAGCAGTACTTC. Its protein product is CASSQDEDTKQYF.

This rearrangement joins TRBV5-6 to TRBJ2-6; perhaps TRBD1 as D (6 bases). V dropped 4 bases and J dropped 4 bases, with 15 bases sitting between them. Germline CDR1 and CDR2: SGHDT and YYEEEE. This CDR3 is 16 amino acids long. The CDR3 spells CASSPYQGRGANVLTF. The CDR3 DNA reads TGTGCCAGCAGCCCCTACCAGGGGAGAGGGGCCAACGTCCTGACTTTC.

This chain connects TRBV9 to TRBJ2-2; D not resolved. Between the trimmed V and J ends, which lost 0 bases and 4 bases, there was a span of 10 bases. The CDR3 is made up of 15 amino acids. The germline gives CDR1 SGDLS, CDR2 YYNGEE. The DNA of the CDR3 is TGTGCCAGCAGCGTAGACGGTCCGGGCACCGGGGAGCTGTTTTTT. Protein sequence: CASSVDGPGTGELFF.

The chain uses TRBV15 and TRBJ1-3; TRBD1 might be the D (5 bases). Per germline, CDR1 LNHNV and CDR2 YYDKDF (reference sequence). CDR3 length: 15 amino acids. Trimming left V 0 bases short and J 0 bases short, with 6 bases between. CDR3 in DNA: TGTGCCACCAGCAGAGAAAGGGGCTCTGGAAACACCATATATTTT. Protein sequence: CATSRERGSGNTIYF.

V usage is TRBV5-1 and J usage is TRBJ2-7, with D uncertain. Germline V gene data show CDR1 as SGHRS and CDR2 as YFSETQ. V was cut by 8 bases and J by 2 bases, with 8 bases left in between. This CDR3 is 11 amino acids long. Here the CDR3 DNA reads TGCGCCAGAAGTCTCCCCTACGAGCAGTACTTC. It yields the protein CARSLPYEQYF.

This clone has more than one count but fewer than ten. The chain carries TRBV21-1 and TRBJ1-1. TRBV21-1 is reported as a pseudogene. CDR3 size: 15 residues. The CDR3 sequence: CASSKESAYLFEAFF. CDR3 nucleotide sequence: TGTGCCAGCAGCAAAGAGAGTGCTTATCTCTTTGAAGCTTTCTTT.

On this clone: The same CDR3 is also encoded by other DNA sequences in this sample. The V gene is TRBV6-9, the J gene TRBJ1-2; D is uncertain. Germline values: CDR1 MNHGY, CDR2 SVAAGI. The CDR3 is 13 amino acids. V was clipped by 3 bases and J by 5 bases, with 10 bases between them. Here the CDR3 reads CASSYGRLYGYTF. Here the CDR3 DNA reads TGTGCCAGCAGTTACGGCCGCCTGTATGGCTACACCTTC.

The genes are TRBV4-1 and TRBJ2-3; D not certain. Germline CDR1 reads MGHRA; CDR2 reads YSYEKL. Trimming shortened V by 4 bases and J by 6 bases, and 17 bases separated the two germline ends. This CDR3 has 15 amino acids. CDR3 nucleotide sequence: TGCGCCAGCAGCCCTTGGGCCCAGGAACGCGATACGCAGTATTTT. Translated, it gives CASSPWAQERDTQYF.

A single count supports this clone. The rearrangement links TRBV5-1 to TRBJ2-2; no reliable D call. Germline-derived CDR1 and CDR2 are SGHRS and YFSETQ. V lost 6 bases, J lost 6 bases, and 12 bases lay in between. The CDR3 is 13 amino acids. CDR3 in DNA: TGCGCCAGCACGGATCCACGGGCCGGGGAGCTGTTTTTT. Its translation is CASTDPRAGELFF.

CDR3 sequence: CASSQPDGNEKLFF. DNA of the CDR3: TGTGCCAGCAGCCAACCGGACGGAAATGAAAAACTGTTTTTT. The chain uses TRBV9 and TRBJ1-4; D is unresolved. V dropped 4 bases and J dropped 5 bases, with 12 bases sitting between them. This CDR3 is built from 14 residues. The germline CDR1 and CDR2 sequences are SGDLS and YYNGEE.

With regard to this clone: Other DNA sequences in this sample translate to the same CDR3. The chain is built from TRBV7-6 and TRBJ2-7; either TRBD1 or TRBD2 may supply D (6 bases each). The V and J ends lost 1 base and 4 bases respectively, with 11 bases between them. This CDR3 is 14 amino acids long. Germline V CDR1 and CDR2: SGHVS, FNYEAQ. CDR3 sequence: CASSLGTGRYEQYF. The CDR3 bases are TGTGCCAGCAGCTTAGGAACAGGGAGGTACGAGCAGTACTTC.

This clone was detected only once. The rearrangement joins TRBV6-7 to TRBJ2-6; D unresolved. TRBV6-7 is noted as an ORF with a role that remains uncertain. The CDR3 has 15 residues. V dropped 4 bases and J dropped 5 bases, with 12 bases sitting between them. CDR3 sequence: CASSLSSRRANVLTF. CDR3 DNA sequence: TGTGCCAGCAGTTTGTCCTCGCGTCGGGCCAACGTCCTGACTTTC.